A selection of T cell receptor beta chains follows, all from one sample in a study of OX40 agonist ivuxolimab in advanced cancers. Data came from immunoSEQ multiplex PCR; TCRdb stores just in-frame clones and leaves some out. This sample has about 45,000 clones, with around 80% found just once. This specimen was CD4+ or CD8+ T cells sorted from blood, taken in a trial of the OX40 agonist ivuxolimab. The receptors were gathered from an adult with an advanced solid tumor such as melanoma, head and neck, liver or kidney cancer. Both conserved end residues are part of each CDR3. D genes are given only for firm matches. Clone sizes are given selectively: once, few, many, or a class where the clone is expanded.

clone_size,j_call,d_call,v_call,cdr3_aa,cdr3_nt
.,TRBJ1-1,.,TRBV7-8,CASSFTGATEAFF,TGTGCCAGCAGCTTTACGGGGGCCACTGAAGCTTTCTTT
few,TRBJ2-2,.,TRBV27,CAPPRGRTGELFF,TGTGCCCCCCCCCGGGGGAGGACCGGGGAGCTGTTTTTT
.,TRBJ2-6,.,TRBV11-3,CASSPGANVLTF,TGTGCCAGCAGCCCTGGGGCCAACGTCCTGACTTTC
.,TRBJ1-2,.,TRBV30,CAWSVGGGGGYTF,TGTGCCTGGAGTGTGGGGGGGGGCGGTGGCTACACCTTC
.,TRBJ2-1,.,TRBV5-8,CASSLRRVHLHNEQFF,TGTGCCAGCAGCTTGCGCAGGGTACACCTTCACAATGAGCAGTTCTTC
.,TRBJ1-2,.,TRBV9,CASSPRGDTGSYGYTF,TGTGCCAGCAGCCCCCGGGGTGACACAGGGTCCTATGGCTACACCTTC
.,TRBJ1-1,.,TRBV7-9,CASSTTTPENTEAFF,TGTGCCAGCAGCACGACAACTCCAGAGAACACTGAAGCTTTCTTT
.,TRBJ2-1,.,TRBV4-3,CASSQAYGRIGDEQFF,TGCGCCAGCAGCCAAGCGTACGGGAGAATCGGCGATGAGCAGTTCTTC
.,TRBJ2-1,.,TRBV18,CASSGQSSYNEQFF,TGTGCCAGCTCCGGACAGAGCTCCTACAATGAGCAGTTCTTC
.,TRBJ1-1,.,TRBV5-4,CASTPLGEGWHTEAFF,TGTGCCAGCACCCCGTTGGGGGAGGGGTGGCACACTGAAGCTTTCTTT
.,TRBJ2-7,.,TRBV18,CASSPLPAGRAGYEQYF,TGTGCCAGCTCACCTCTTCCCGCAGGCAGGGCGGGGTACGAGCAGTACTTC
.,TRBJ2-3,.,TRBV19,CASSTTMGDTQYF,TGTGCCAGTAGTACGACGATGGGAGATACGCAGTATTTT
few,TRBJ1-1,TRBD1,TRBV6-1,CASRRTGDEAFF,TGTGCCAGCAGACGGACAGGGGATGAAGCTTTCTTT
.,TRBJ1-1,.,TRBV12-5,CASGSPGGTNTEAFF,TGTGCTAGTGGTTCTCCCGGGGGGACTAACACTGAAGCTTTCTTT
few,TRBJ2-5,TRBD1,TRBV5-1,CASSPAGTGAETQYF,TGCGCCAGCAGCCCGGCCGGGACAGGTGCCGAGACCCAGTACTTC
.,TRBJ1-1,.,TRBV5-1,CASSLITAQNTEAFF,TGCGCCAGCAGCTTGATAACAGCACAAAACACTGAAGCTTTCTTT
.,TRBJ1-1,.,TRBV6-4,CASSDSDKNTEAFF,TGTGCCAGCAGTGACTCGGACAAGAACACTGAAGCTTTCTTT
.,TRBJ2-6,.,TRBV7-8,CASSLFQLTASGANVLTF,TGTGCCAGCAGCTTGTTTCAGTTGACGGCCTCTGGGGCCAACGTCCTGACTTTC
.,TRBJ2-2,.,TRBV7-3,CASSLYEGVRTGELFF,TGTGCCAGCAGCTTATACGAAGGGGTCCGGACCGGGGAGCTGTTTTTT
once,TRBJ2-7,.,TRBV18,CASSPSGSVLDSTSIYF,TGTGCCAGCTCACCCTCGGGCAGCGTCCTTGACAGTACTTCGATTTACTTC
.,TRBJ2-5,TRBD2,TRBV5-1,CASRRTSGSGETQYF,TGCGCCAGCCGAAGGACTAGCGGGAGTGGTGAGACCCAGTACTTC
.,TRBJ2-3,.,TRBV5-6,CASSLGQTYTDTQYF,TGTGCCAGCAGCTTGGGCCAGACCTACACAGATACGCAGTATTTT
.,TRBJ1-6,.,TRBV9,CASSVRTNSPLHF,TGTGCCAGCAGCGTGCGGACTAATTCACCCCTCCACTTT
few,TRBJ1-2,TRBD1,TRBV6-6,CASDRAAQGDGYTF,TGTGCCAGCGACAGGGCCGCGCAAGGGGATGGCTACACCTTC
once,TRBJ2-6,TRBD1,TRBV5-4,CASSYGTGISGANVLTF,TGTGCCAGCAGCTATGGGACAGGGATTTCTGGGGCCAACGTCCTGACTTTC
.,TRBJ2-2,.,TRBV30,CAWSQTNANTGELFF,TGTGCCTGGAGCCAGACGAACGCGAACACCGGGGAGCTGTTTTTT
.,TRBJ1-2,.,TRBV28,CASSLEGFNYGYTF,TGTGCCAGCAGTTTAGAGGGCTTTAACTATGGCTACACCTTC
.,TRBJ2-6,.,TRBV6-1,CASSVRSRGYSGANVLTF,TGTGCCAGCAGTGTTCGATCTAGGGGATACTCTGGGGCCAACGTCCTGACTTTC
few,TRBJ2-1,TRBD2,TRBV4-1,CASSQEIAGEPYNEQFF,TGCGCCAGCAGCCAAGAGATAGCGGGAGAACCCTACAATGAGCAGTTCTTC
few,TRBJ2-3,TRBD1,TRBV5-6,CASSFPRDRSTDTQYF,TGTGCCAGCAGCTTCCCCCGGGACAGGAGCACAGATACGCAGTATTTT
.,TRBJ1-1,.,TRBV20-1,CSARYNTEAFF,TGCAGTGCTAGGTACAACACTGAAGCTTTCTTT
.,TRBJ1-5,TRBD1,TRBV2,CASSDRVGQPQHF,TGTGCCAGCAGCGACAGGGTAGGTCAGCCCCAGCATTTT
.,TRBJ2-1,TRBD1,TRBV29-1,CSHTGVSGEQFF,TGCAGCCATACAGGGGTATCGGGTGAGCAGTTCTTC
.,TRBJ2-1,.,TRBV5-1,CASSLQGNEQFF,TGCGCCAGCAGCCTACAGGGCAATGAGCAGTTCTTC
.,TRBJ2-1,TRBD2,TRBV6-1,CASSGGGWSSYNEQFF,TGTGCCAGCAGTGGCGGGGGGTGGTCCTCCTACAATGAGCAGTTCTTC
.,TRBJ2-7,.,TRBV15,CATSRDGGQLAYEQYF,TGTGCCACCAGCAGAGATGGGGGGCAGCTCGCTTACGAGCAGTACTTC
.,TRBJ1-3,.,TRBV28,CASSFRTTFGNTIYF,TGTGCCAGCAGTTTCCGGACAACTTTTGGAAACACCATATATTTT
.,TRBJ1-2,.,TRBV30,CAWSPKFVVPGIRGYTF,TGTGCCTGGAGCCCCAAATTCGTGGTCCCAGGGATTCGGGGCTACACCTTC
.,TRBJ1-2,.,TRBV19,CASRSGASPYGYTF,TGTGCCAGTAGGTCGGGGGCGAGCCCATATGGCTACACCTTC
.,TRBJ2-1,TRBD1,TRBV5-1,CASSSTGDPLGEQFF,TGCGCCAGCAGCTCTACAGGGGACCCCCTCGGGGAGCAGTTCTTC
.,TRBJ2-7,.,TRBV5-4,CASSLRGPSYEQYF,TGTGCCAGCAGCCTCAGGGGCCCGTCCTACGAGCAGTACTTC
.,TRBJ1-2,TRBD1,TRBV19,CASIGTGALKGYTF,TGTGCCAGTATCGGGACAGGGGCCTTAAAGGGCTACACCTTC
.,TRBJ1-2,TRBD1,TRBV4-2,CASSQDLAGGKNGYTF,TGTGCCAGCAGCCAAGATCTGGCAGGGGGAAAGAATGGCTACACCTTC
.,TRBJ2-3,TRBD2,TRBV18,CASSPQIAGGPKDTQYF,TGTGCCAGCTCACCCCAAATAGCGGGAGGGCCCAAAGATACGCAGTATTTT
.,TRBJ2-3,TRBD2,TRBV2,CASRDLPSGRVHTQYF,TGTGCCAGCAGGGACCTTCCTAGCGGGAGAGTACATACGCAGTATTTT
.,TRBJ1-4,.,TRBV25-1,CASRATNEKLFF,TGTGCCAGCAGGGCTACAAATGAAAAACTGTTTTTT
.,TRBJ1-1,TRBD1,TRBV28,CASHTDARGRWNTEAFF,TGTGCCAGCCACACCGACGCGAGGGGGCGCTGGAACACTGAAGCTTTCTTT